These 2 T cell receptor beta chains originate from one sample sequenced in a study of T cells in women clearing cervical HPV infection (dated by TCRdb to the late 2010s). Library construction relied on the immunoSEQ multiplex PCR assay. TCRdb re-hosts the immuneACCESS table, in-frame sequences only. Its copies lack some clones; in the studies checked, an unresolved V gene accounts for under half of them, and the cause for the rest is not known. The table of this sample itemizes 39,000 or so clones. Together, the top ten hold approximately 6.4% of the sample. Sequencing input: blood buffy coat. The receptors shown here come from a woman between 18 and 75 years old with a cervical HPV16 infection that either progressed to CIN3+ or cleared (not recorded which).

The CDR3 DNA, read in part, is TGTGCCATCAGTGAGTCTTTCCGCCAAGGTATGAACACTGAA. As protein: CAISESFRQGMNTE. The whole CDR3 sequence reads CAISESFRQGMNTEAFF. The chain uses TRBV10-3 and TRBJ1-1; D ambiguous. The CDR3 extends 3 residues past the end of the read, so its final part is completed from the germline J gene. Germline CDR1 and CDR2: ENHRY and SYGVKD. V lost 0 bases and J lost 0, with 14 bases in between. The CDR3 loop spans 17 amino acids.

Worth noting for this clone: Read data end 3 residues before the CDR3 end; the end is taken from the germline J gene. The chain carries TRBV9 and TRBJ2-1; D is unclear. With 3 bases removed from V and 6 bases from J, the gap between germline ends came to 4 bases. The CDR3 has 11 residues. CDR1 and CDR2 from the germline V gene are SGDLS and YYNGEE. CDR3 sequence: CASSDSNEQFF. The CDR3 bases that were read are TGTGCCAGCAGCGACAGCAATGAG.